This TCR beta chain was profiled in a study of T-cell reconstitution after alpha-beta-depleted transplantation in children. This clonotype was seen a handful of times. In germline, CDR1 is DFQATT, CDR2 SNEGSKA (reference sequence). V was pared by 5 bases and J by 4 bases, with 14 bases between. The CDR3 totals 13 residues. As it was prepared, the TCRbeta library received unique molecular identifiers. From the PCR reads, TCRdb called clonotypes with MiXCR, one entry per CDR3 protein. Of hundreds of thousands of distinct CDR3 sequences in the sample, roughly 14% were seen once. Sequenced material: PBMCs, taken from the stem cell graft. This clonotype was obtained from a human donor who donated a stem cell graft to a child with Fanconi anemia. This sequence joins TRBV20-1 and TRBJ1-1; D is unclear. The CDR3: CSAGLPGATEAFF. In DNA form, the CDR3 reads TGCAGTGCTGGACTCCCCGGCGCCACTGAAGCTTTCTTT.